The present entry profiles one T cell receptor beta chain with its context. Clones were read by immunoSEQ multiplex PCR, and TCRdb kept only the in-frame ones, dropping some. This repertoire shows approximately 300,000 clones, around four fifths found once; its top ten account for around 4.1%. The sample is drawn from a study of blood T cell repertoires in COVID-19. The germline CDR1 and CDR2 sequences are SGHTA and FQGNSA. V shed 3 bases and J shed 4 bases, with 12 bases lying between them. The CDR3 is 14 amino acids. The V and J genes are TRBV7-2 and TRBJ2-5, with D perhaps matching TRBD2 (5 bases). Specimen: peripheral blood. This receptor was taken from a woman aged 45 to 65 with active or convalescent COVID-19. CDR3 in DNA: TGTGCCAGCAGCTTGAGTGCTAGCAGAGAGACCCAGTACTTC. Its translation: CASSLSASRETQYF.